The 29 T cell receptor beta chains below were found in one sample sequenced in a study of T-cell memory formation after mild COVID-19. Each CDR3 protein is one row after TCRdb ran MiXCR on the 5' RACE reads. The table lists 200,000 to 250,000 distinct CDR3 sequences, over 15% of them singletons. Sequenced input: PBMCs or a T cell subset sorted from them (not recorded which). These receptors originate from a man aged 18 to 30 who had mild COVID-19 (a few samples of this study predate the infection). Cell type and time point are not known.

As concerns this clonotype: One junction end does not reproduce the germline sequence, and a read error may be involved. The chain joins TRBV11-2 to TRBJ2-5; 11 bases line up with TRBD2. CDR3 length: 13 amino acids. The germline gives CDR1 SGHAT, CDR2 FQNNGV. In DNA, the CDR3 is TGTGCCAGCAGCTATCGGACTAGCGGGCCGGAGGACTTC. Protein product: CASSYRTSGPEDF.

The chain is built from TRBV23-1 and TRBJ2-5, with 9 positions matching TRBD2. TRBV23-1 belongs to the ORF category, with a function that is uncertain. The junction had 8 bases not matched to a gene; V was cut back by 4 bases and J by 2 bases. The CDR3 has 16 amino acids. The CDR3 protein is CASSRERGRGQETQYF. For the CDR3, the DNA is TGCGCCAGCAGTCGGGAACGCGGGAGGGGGCAAGAGACCCAGTACTTC.

This clonotype was seen a few times. The chain couples TRBV6-2 or TRBV6-3 to TRBJ2-5; D remains ambiguous. This CDR3 spans 12 amino acids. CDR1 and CDR2 (germline): MNHEY, SVGEGT. Trimming removed 8 bases at V and 2 bases at J, with 9 bases between. The chain's CDR3 is CASGHNQETQYF. The CDR3 bases are TGTGCCAGCGGTCATAATCAAGAGACCCAGTACTTC.

The rearrangement uses TRBV30 and TRBJ1-6; TRBD1 might be the D (5 bases). Trimming took off 4 bases at V and 10 bases at J, with 11 bases between the two ends. The CDR3 extends over 12 amino acids. Per the germline V gene, CDR1 is GTSNPN and CDR2 is SVGIG (reference sequence). This CDR3 reads CAWTETGSPLHF. The CDR3 DNA reads TGTGCCTGGACGGAAACAGGATCACCCCTCCACTTT.

The chain has TRBV7-9 and TRBJ2-1, with TRBD2 matching 10 bases. With V trimmed by 5 bases and J by 3 bases, 16 bases remained unmatched. In germline, CDR1 is SEHNR, CDR2 FQNEAQ (reference sequence). The length of the CDR3 is 19 residues. The CDR3 DNA reads TGTGCCAGCAGCCCGGCGGCAGGGGATCCTAGCGGGGGCTACAATGAGCAGTTCTTC. Translation gives CASSPAAGDPSGGYNEQFF.

V gene TRBV2 combines with J gene TRBJ1-1, with D possibly matching TRBD1 (5 bases). The CDR3 runs 13 residues. Germline loops: CDR1 SNHLY, CDR2 FYNNEI. Trimming cost V 0 bases and J 8 bases, with 10 bases left between them. The DNA for the CDR3 is TGTGCCAGCAGTGAAGCGTATTACAGGGAAGCTTTCTTT. It encodes CASSEAYYREAFF.

This clonotype was detected only a few times. The chain combines TRBV4-1 with TRBJ2-4; no definite D call. CDR1 and CDR2 from the germline V gene are MGHRA and YSYEKL. The CDR3 consists of 17 residues. Trimming stripped 0 bases from V and 8 bases from J, with 20 bases between. Here the CDR3 reads CASSQDQSRSRSDIQYF. DNA for the CDR3: TGCGCCAGCAGCCAAGATCAATCGAGATCTAGATCGGACATTCAGTACTTC.

The J gene is TRBJ2-3, the V gene TRBV2; D tentatively fits TRBD1 or TRBD2 (6 bases each). Trimming took off 5 bases at V and 0 bases at J, with 15 bases between the two ends. CDR1 is SNHLY, CDR2 FYNNEI, per germline. This CDR3 is 16 amino acids long. The CDR3 region is CASSPRGLTSTDTQYF. The CDR3 DNA follows: TGTGCCAGCAGTCCCCGGGGGCTGACTAGCACAGATACGCAGTATTTT.

V is TRBV24-1 and J is TRBJ2-3, with a weak D call TRBD1 (7 bases). Germline V lookup: CDR1 KGHDR, CDR2 SFDVKD. Trimming stripped 6 bases from V and 4 bases from J, with 13 bases between. This CDR3 is built from 14 residues. CDR3 nucleotides: TGTGCCACCAGTCTGACAGGGAGGTCAGATACGCAGTATTTT. Amino acid sequence: CATSLTGRSDTQYF.

This clonotype was seen more than once but under ten times. The rearrangement joins TRBV4-1 to TRBJ1-5; D gene unclear. The CDR3 contains 14 residues. Germline V gene data show CDR1 as MGHRA and CDR2 as YSYEKL. Trimming removed 0 bases at V and 7 bases at J, with 10 bases between. CDR3 nucleotides: TGCGCCAGCAGCCAAGACCCGGGGTACCAGCCCCAGCATTTT. Translated, it gives CASSQDPGYQPQHF.

The V gene is TRBV5-1, the J gene TRBJ1-2; 7 nucleotides align to TRBD1. The germline CDR1 and CDR2 sequences are SGHRS and YFSETQ. V gave up 3 bases and J gave up 4 bases; unmatched junction bases: 9. This CDR3 contains 15 residues. CDR3 amino acids: CASSSGTGQPYGYTF. CDR3 bases: TGCGCCAGCAGCTCGGGAACGGGACAGCCCTATGGCTACACCTTC.

There are a few counts of this clonotype. This chain uses TRBV7-2 with TRBJ2-1; 9 bases map to TRBD1. The CDR3 has 18 residues. The trim removed 7 bases at V and 0 bases at J, leaving 13 bases unmatched. Per the germline V gene, CDR1 is SGHTA and CDR2 is FQGNSA. In DNA form, the CDR3 reads TGTGCCAGCAAGGGACAGGGTGCGAACCTGAGCTCCTACAATGAGCAGTTCTTC. Translation: CASKGQGANLSSYNEQFF.

At least ten counts were recorded for this clonotype. V gene TRBV12-5 combines with J gene TRBJ2-3; TRBD1 matches 11 bases. CDR3 size: 16 residues. Per the germline V gene, CDR1 is LGHNT and CDR2 is FRNRAP. With V trimmed by 7 bases and J by 1 base, 7 bases remained unmatched. CDR3 loop: CASARTGGEGTDTQYF. CDR3 bases: TGTGCTAGTGCCAGGACAGGGGGCGAGGGCACAGATACGCAGTATTTT.

The chain links TRBV19 to TRBJ1-2, with a possible D match to TRBD1 (5 bases). This CDR3 has 13 amino acids. V was clipped by 2 bases and J by 4 bases, with 8 bases between them. Germline values: CDR1 LNHDA, CDR2 SQIVND (reference sequence). CDR3 nucleotides: TGTGCCAGTAGTATAAAGGGGATCTATGGCTACACCTTC. Its translation: CASSIKGIYGYTF.

The genes are TRBV7-3 and TRBJ2-3; D remains ambiguous. The length of the CDR3 is 14 residues. Trimming removed 5 bases at V and 2 bases at J, with 11 bases between. Looked up from germline, CDR1 is SGHTA and CDR2 is FQGTGA. The CDR3 DNA is TGTGCCAGCAGCCCGAACACGAACACAGATACGCAGTATTTT. It translates to CASSPNTNTDTQYF.

The chain uses TRBV20-1 and TRBJ1-2, with D unclear. Germline assignment: CDR1 DFQATT and CDR2 SNEGSKA (reference sequence). The V end was cut by 2 bases, the J end by 3 bases, with 16 bases between. This CDR3 comprises 15 residues. The CDR3 DNA is TGCAGTGCTAGATCTACCGGCAGTACTTACTATGGCTACACCTTC. This codes for CSARSTGSTYYGYTF.

The chain recombines TRBV2 with TRBJ1-2; D gene unclear. Looked up from germline, CDR1 is SNHLY and CDR2 is FYNNEI. Trimming left V 4 bases short and J 4 bases short, with 13 bases between. This CDR3 is built from 14 residues. The CDR3 is CASSVTVSSYGYTF. The CDR3 DNA reads TGTGCCAGCAGTGTTACGGTATCTTCCTATGGCTACACCTTC.

The chain has TRBV5-5 and TRBJ2-3; tentative D call: TRBD2 (6 bases). The CDR3 sequence is 13 residues long. CDR1 and CDR2 from the germline V gene are SGHKS and YYEKEE (reference sequence). Trimming removed 5 bases from V and 6 bases from J, with 13 bases in between. The CDR3 bases are TGTGCCAGCAGTTCTCCTAGCGCCGATACGCAGTATTTT. It is translated as CASSSPSADTQYF.

The V and J genes are TRBV6-6 and TRBJ1-1; D remains ambiguous. The length of the CDR3 is 12 residues. CDR1 MNHNY and CDR2 SVGAGI come from the germline V gene (reference sequence). V was trimmed by 8 bases and J by 1 base, leaving 8 bases between them. CDR3 in amino acids: CASGPRNTEAFF. The CDR3 nucleotides are TGTGCCAGCGGCCCAAGGAACACTGAAGCTTTCTTT.

In this sample, this clonotype turned up a few times. The V call is TRBV5-1, the J call TRBJ1-2; TRBD1 agrees at 8 bases. V gave up 4 bases and J gave up 3 bases; unmatched junction bases: 5. The CDR3 has 14 residues. Germline V gene lookup returns CDR1 SGHRS and CDR2 YFSETQ. The CDR3 bases are TGCGCCAGCAGCATAGGACAGGGCGACTATGGCTACACCTTC. Translation gives CASSIGQGDYGYTF.

This chain links TRBV20-1 with TRBJ1-4, with D perhaps matching TRBD1 (6 bases). Trimming stripped 6 bases from V and 7 bases from J, with 15 bases between. Germline V gives CDR1 DFQATT, CDR2 SNEGSKA (reference sequence). This CDR3 has 13 amino acids. The chain's CDR3 is CSAQFGGGEKLFF. CDR3 in DNA: TGCAGTGCCCAGTTCGGAGGGGGTGAAAAACTGTTTTTT.

The chain combines TRBV7-2 with TRBJ2-3; TRBD1 agrees at 7 bases. Germline V gives CDR1 SGHTA, CDR2 FQGNSA. This CDR3 is 15 amino acids long. Trimming cost V 3 bases and J 4 bases; bases outside gene matches: 7. The CDR3 spells CASSFQQGRADTQYF. For the CDR3, the DNA is TGTGCCAGCAGCTTTCAACAGGGGCGTGCAGATACGCAGTATTTT.

This clonotype was detected many times. The chain recombines TRBV7-2 with TRBJ1-3; D remains unclear. Germline lookup yields CDR1 SGHTA and CDR2 FQGNSA. Trimming removed 1 base from V and 5 bases from J, with 3 bases in between. The CDR3 covers 12 residues. The CDR3 sequence is CASSLDRNTIYF. The CDR3 DNA reads TGTGCCAGCAGCTTAGACCGAAACACCATATATTTT.

The rearrangement joins TRBV20-1 to TRBJ1-1; 7 positions agree with TRBD1. In germline, CDR1 is DFQATT, CDR2 SNEGSKA (reference sequence). V dropped 1 base and J dropped 3; count of bases not matched to a gene: 2. This CDR3 is 13 amino acids long. In DNA form, the CDR3 reads TGCAGTGCTAGAGTCCAGGGGGACACTGAAGCTTTCTTT. It codes for CSARVQGDTEAFF.

This clonotype was detected a few times. J is TRBJ2-3 and V is TRBV6-4, with 7 bases identical to TRBD2. With V trimmed by 7 bases and J by 1 base, 5 bases remained unmatched. CDR3 length: 14 residues. Germline lookup yields CDR1 MRHNA and CDR2 SNTAGT. The CDR3 DNA reads as TGTGCCAGCAAGACTAGCCCCGGCACAGATACGCAGTATTTT. Protein product: CASKTSPGTDTQYF.

There are a few counts of this clonotype. The chain couples TRBV7-6 to TRBJ2-5; D call uncertain. V was pared by 5 bases and J by 9 bases, with 19 bases between. This CDR3 region has 14 residues. Germline CDR1 and CDR2: SGHVS and FNYEAQ. The CDR3 DNA follows: TGTGCCAGCAGCCCCCCGGCCCCGCCACGATCCCAGTACTTC. This codes for CASSPPAPPRSQYF.

This clonotype was picked up a small number of times. The chain combines TRBV5-4 with TRBJ1-1; the D is unclear. Trimming took 0 bases from V and 1 from J, leaving 7 bases between them. This CDR3 spans 14 amino acids. CDR1 is SGHNT, CDR2 YYREEE, per germline (reference sequence). The CDR3 DNA reads as TGTGCCAGCAGCTTGGATCGAGCGAACACTGAAGCTTTCTTT. Protein: CASSLDRANTEAFF.

This chain joins TRBV5-1 and TRBJ2-1; a weak D match, TRBD2 (5 bases). The CDR3 extends over 16 amino acids. Germline V CDR1 and CDR2: SGHRS, YFSETQ. The ends were cut back, 0 bases at V and 1 base at J, with 11 bases in the middle. The CDR3 here is CASSLAGLRSYNEQFF. The CDR3 nucleotides read TGCGCCAGCAGCTTGGCCGGACTGCGATCCTACAATGAGCAGTTCTTC.

Only a few counts were recorded for this clonotype. CDR3 amino acids: CASREPGAPSTEAFF. CDR3 sequence (DNA): TGTGCCAGCCGCGAACCGGGAGCCCCCTCCACTGAAGCTTTCTTT. The V and J genes are TRBV6-1 and TRBJ1-1; the D is unclear. This CDR3 region has 15 residues. Trimming cost V 8 bases and J 4 bases, with 20 bases left between them. The V gene's germline CDR1 is MNHNS and CDR2 SASEGT.